The clone carrying this T cell receptor beta chain was counted ten times or more. The target antigen is unknown. Amplified TCR beta CDR3 regions derived from RNA transcripts. HTBI primers drove first-round RT-PCR of the TCR CDR3. TCRdb re-called the multiplex PCR reads with MiXCR, one entry per CDR3 protein. The sample consists of fewer than 650,000 distinct CDR3 sequences, 11% to 15% of them appearing once. CDR1 DFQATT and CDR2 SNEGSKA come from the germline V gene (reference sequence). After removal of 5 bases from V and 6 bases from J, the junction contained 7 bases not matched to a gene. The CDR3 sequence is 13 residues long. The sample is drawn from a study of T cells in Graves' hyperthyroidism and ophthalmopathy. Study observations and caveats: Ophthalmopathy was predicted by the model a median of roughly 6.6 months ahead of onset.

Hyperthyroidism, newly diagnosed and lasting under 2 months, affected patients aged 18 to 65. On the basis of clinical symptoms, serum thyroxine and TRAb, thyroid ultrasound and orbital computed tomography, diagnoses were made. Fresh 10 ml peripheral blood yielded PBMCs. The sequence derives from a woman aged 40 to 50 with Graves' hyperthyroidism. V gene TRBV20-1 combines with J gene TRBJ2-1, with 7 bases identical to TRBD2. Sequencing was performed on blood. CDR3 nucleotides: TGCAGTGCTCGGCCCGCTAGCGGCAATGAGCAGTTCTTC. Translated, it gives CSARPASGNEQFF.